Listed below are T cell receptor beta chains from one sample, sequenced in a study of blood T cell repertoires in COVID-19. TCRdb's copy holds only in-frame clones and misses some; the assay was immunoSEQ multiplex PCR. The sample yields about 180,000 clones, less than 90% seen once. The sequenced sample consisted of peripheral blood. Receptor source: a man aged 70-80 years with active or convalescent COVID-19. Both conserved end residues are part of each CDR3. The D gene is left open where the match is weak. Only part of the rows carry a size: once, few, many, or a class if the clone is expanded.

J gene | V gene | clone size | D gene | CDR3 DNA | CDR3 protein
TRBJ1-2 | TRBV24-1 | . | . | TGTGCCACCAGTGACCAAACAGGGTATGGCTACACCTTC | CATSDQTGYGYTF
TRBJ2-5 | TRBV18 | few | . | TGTGCCAGCTCACCAGTAGCACTAGGGGAGACCCAGTACTTC | CASSPVALGETQYF
TRBJ2-4 | TRBV5-1 | . | TRBD1 | TGCGCCAGCAGCATGGCCCCCACGACAGGGGTTCAGTACTTC | CASSMAPTTGVQYF
TRBJ2-1 | TRBV11-2 | . | . | TGTGCCAGCAGCTTAGCCGACATCTACAATGAGCAGTTCTTC | CASSLADIYNEQFF
TRBJ1-1 | TRBV30 | once | . | TGTGCCTGGAGTATGGGACACCCGAACACTGAAGCTTTCTTT | CAWSMGHPNTEAFF
TRBJ1-2 | TRBV6-5 | . | . | TGTGCCACCCTCGGTGACTTAAACTATGGCTACACCTTC | CATLGDLNYGYTF
TRBJ1-2 | TRBV5-8 | . | . | TGTGCCAGCAGCTCCAAACGACAGCACTCTAACTATGGCTACACCTTC | CASSSKRQHSNYGYTF
TRBJ2-1 | TRBV25-1 | . | TRBD2 | TGTGCCAGCAGTATTTCCGGGAGGGTCTACAATGAGCAGTTCTTC | CASSISGRVYNEQFF
TRBJ2-5 | TRBV2 | few | . | TGTGCCAGCAGTGAAAGGAGGGGGCCAGAGACCCAGTACTTC | CASSERRGPETQYF
TRBJ1-1 | TRBV4-1 | . | . | TGCGCCAGCAGCCAAGATCGAGGGACACAACCGAACACTGAAGCTTTCTTT | CASSQDRGTQPNTEAFF
TRBJ2-1 | TRBV6-1 | . | TRBD2 | TGTGCCAGCAGGGAAGCGGGAGGATTCTACAATGAGCAGTTCTTC | CASREAGGFYNEQFF
TRBJ2-1 | TRBV5-1 | . | TRBD1 | TGCGCCAGCAGCCAAGGGACAGGGGGCTCTCATGAGCAGTTCTTC | CASSQGTGGSHEQFF
TRBJ2-7 | TRBV13 | . | TRBD1 | TGTGCCAGCAGCTTAGAAGGACAGGCCTACGAGCAGTACTTC | CASSLEGQAYEQYF
TRBJ2-1 | TRBV24-1 | . | TRBD2 | TGTGCCACCAGGGCGGGGGGGTCACATGAGCAGTTCTTC | CATRAGGSHEQFF